This TCR beta chain was retrieved from a study of cytomegalovirus exposure and HLA in healthy donors. Study results and caveats: Several of the most significant clusters were apparently associated with common viral pathogens in a later analysis. Sequence variants that were highly shared formed a cluster that was likely a sequencing artifact. The authors listed 150 or so TCR beta chains as cytomegalovirus-associated. With later analysis, a missense DCLRE1C variant became linked to TCR beta V- and J-gene trimming.

The PCR was carried out with 60 Vbeta primers and 13 Jbeta primers. Measured with immunoSEQ multiplex PCR; TCRdb has only the in-frame clones, and not every one. The sample has approximately 140,000 clones; around 79% are singletons. This clone has more than one count but fewer than ten. Antigen specificity is unknown. The germline gives CDR1 SGHRS, CDR2 YFSETQ. The germline V and J ends were trimmed by 4 bases and 0 bases, with 14 bases remaining between them. The CDR3 spans 15 residues. Sequencing was carried out using PBMCs. This clonotype was obtained from a woman aged 45-65 years in good health and CMV-seropositive. This chain links TRBV5-1 with TRBJ2-7; D is possibly TRBD1 (6 bases). The CDR3 sequence: CASSAGRDNSYEQYF. The CDR3 nucleotides are TGCGCCAGCAGCGCAGGACGGGACAACTCCTACGAGCAGTACTTC.